Below are 30 T cell receptor beta chains sequenced from a single sample in a study of blood T cells in healthy people across ages (dated by TCRdb to about 2015). Libraries were constructed by 5' RACE. Sequencing was carried out with an Illumina HiSeq 2500. The second PCR ran for roughly 7 to 11 cycles and used a J-beta primer mix along with a sample-barcoded 5' primer. TCRdb applied fastp at Q25 and MiXCR to the public reads, then kept only in-frame beta chains. Under each unique CDR3 protein, matching rows form one entry showing the most common genes and DNA. Across this sample there are about 1.6 million distinct CDR3 sequences, with roughly a third seen only once. The ten largest clones add up to over 9% of the sample. The material sequenced was blood. The source is a woman aged 25-40 years in good health.

The chain joins TRBV10-3 to TRBJ2-2; D not resolved. This CDR3 region has 13 residues. V was trimmed by 6 bases and J by 3 bases, leaving 8 bases between them. The germline V gene has CDR1 ENHRY and CDR2 SYGVKD. This CDR3 is CAISDTHTGELFF. The CDR3 DNA is TGTGCCATCAGCGACACCCACACCGGGGAGCTGTTTTTT.

This clonotype was seen only a few times. The CDR3 region is CSALKKNTGELFF. In DNA, the CDR3 is TGCAGCGCCCTTAAGAAAAACACCGGGGAGCTGTTTTTT. V is TRBV29-1 and J is TRBJ2-2; D call uncertain. V lost 7 bases, J lost 2 bases, and 11 bases lay in between. The CDR3 consists of 13 residues. Germline CDR1 and CDR2: SQVTM and ANQGSEA.

Details on this clonotype: This is likely a read error, given that the CDR3 carries no conserved phenylalanine or tryptophan at its end. This chain uses TRBV6-1 with TRBJ2-1; the D is unclear. CDR1 is MNHNS and CDR2 is SASEGT in the germline V gene. The ends were cut back, 3 bases at V and 4 bases at J, with 10 bases in the middle. The CDR3 covers 14 residues. The CDR3 DNA reads TGTGCCAGCAGTGACGTTCGGCCTTACAATGAGCAGTTCTTA. This translates into CASSDVRPYNEQFL.

This clonotype was seen more than once but under ten times. The V call is TRBV4-1, the J call TRBJ2-7; D not resolved. V lost 4 bases and J 3 bases, leaving 13 bases between the germline ends. From germline, CDR1 is MGHRA and CDR2 YSYEKL. This CDR3 spans 14 amino acids. The CDR3 sequence: CASSPENLGYEQYF. The CDR3, as DNA: TGCGCCAGCAGCCCCGAAAATCTGGGCTACGAGCAGTACTTC.

The CDR3 reads CASSRYYRETDEQYF. The CDR3 region has the DNA TGCGCCAGCAGCCGTTACTACAGGGAGACCGACGAGCAGTACTTC. The chain combines TRBV5-1 with TRBJ2-7; tentative D call: TRBD1 (6 bases). V shed 4 bases and J shed 5 bases, with 19 bases lying between them. The CDR3 totals 15 residues. Germline CDR1 is SGHRS and CDR2 is YFSETQ.

This chain links TRBV12-3 or TRBV12-4 with TRBJ2-5; the D is unclear. V dropped 4 bases and J dropped 5 bases, with 14 bases sitting between them. CDR3 size: 14 residues. For the CDR3, the DNA is TGTGCCAGCAGTTCCGGCAGACCCCAGGAGACCCAGTACTTC. Its translation is CASSSGRPQETQYF.

Remarks on this clonotype: The conserved phenylalanine or tryptophan normally closing the CDR3 is absent here, so this likely arose from a read error. This chain links TRBV15 with TRBJ2-5, with TRBD1 identical over 12 bases. Germline lookup yields CDR1 LNHNV and CDR2 YYDKDF (reference sequence). V was clipped by 2 bases and J by 5 bases; unmatched bases: 9. This CDR3 has 17 amino acids. In DNA form, the CDR3 reads TGTGCCACCAGCAGACATGGGACAGGGGGCGGTCAGGAGACCCAGTACTGC. Translated: CATSRHGTGGGQETQYC.

This clonotype was detected ten times or more. CDR3 sequence reads: CSAIDSHNYGYTF. The CDR3 DNA reads TGCAGTGCTATCGACAGCCATAACTATGGCTACACCTTC. The V and J genes are TRBV20-1 and TRBJ1-2; TRBD1 is a possible D gene (5 bases). CDR3 length: 13 amino acids. CDR1 and CDR2 from the germline V gene are DFQATT and SNEGSKA (reference sequence). The V end lost 4 bases, the J end lost 1 base, and 10 bases lay between the germline ends.

This rearrangement joins TRBV5-5 to TRBJ2-4; no reliable D call. CDR3 length: 16 amino acids. V lost 2 bases and J lost 0, with 12 bases in between. Germline assignment: CDR1 SGHKS and CDR2 YYEKEE (reference sequence). The CDR3 sequence: CASSFSSGLAKNIQYF. The CDR3 DNA follows: TGTGCCAGCAGCTTTTCGTCCGGCCTAGCCAAAAACATTCAGTACTTC.

The chain joins TRBV7-9 to TRBJ2-1; 11 bases are shared with TRBD1. This CDR3 is 16 amino acids long. Germline CDR1 reads SEHNR; CDR2 reads FQNEAQ (reference sequence). The ends lost 3 bases at V and 5 bases at J; junction bases unmatched: 6. The CDR3 loop reads CASSLRGTGGNNEQFF. In DNA form, the CDR3 reads TGTGCCAGCAGCTTGCGAGGGACAGGGGGAAACAATGAGCAGTTCTTC.

The sample holds a few counts of this clonotype. The gene calls are TRBV6-5 and TRBJ2-1; perhaps TRBD1 as D (5 bases). V was trimmed by 4 bases and J by 4 bases, leaving 17 bases between them. The CDR3 is 16 amino acids. Germline V lookup: CDR1 MNHEY, CDR2 SVGAGI. CDR3 residues: CASSSLTEQIYNEQFF. The CDR3 DNA follows: TGTGCCAGCAGTTCCCTGACAGAGCAAATTTACAATGAGCAGTTCTTC.

As DNA, the CDR3 is TGTGCCAGCAGCTTAGCTCCACAGGGGCCCTATGAGCAGTTCTTC. Translated, it gives CASSLAPQGPYEQFF. The chain carries TRBV7-8 and TRBJ2-1, with TRBD1 identical over 7 bases. Germline assignment: CDR1 SGHVS and CDR2 FQNEAQ. The V gene end was trimmed by 0 bases and the J gene end by 8 bases; junction bases not matched to a gene: 7. This CDR3 has 15 amino acids.

This clonotype was seen more than once but under ten times. This chain joins TRBV29-1 and TRBJ1-1; D may be TRBD1 (5 bases). The germline V and J ends were trimmed by 6 bases and 7 bases, with 15 bases remaining between them. The CDR3 is 12 amino acids. CDR1 is SQVTM and CDR2 is ANQGSEA in the germline V gene. The CDR3 region has the DNA TGCAGCGTCACCCAGGGAGTGGGTGAAGCTTTCTTT. As protein: CSVTQGVGEAFF.

V usage is TRBV7-2 and J usage is TRBJ1-2, with 7 bases aligning to TRBD1. Per germline, CDR1 SGHTA and CDR2 FQGNSA. The CDR3 totals 14 residues. V dropped 4 bases and J dropped 4; count of bases not matched to a gene: 6. CDR3 protein: CASSWGQWPYGYTF. The CDR3 bases are TGTGCCAGCAGCTGGGGACAGTGGCCCTATGGCTACACCTTC. Drawing the rest from reference TRBV7-2 and TRBJ1-2, the complete variable domain is GAGVSQSPSNKVTEKGKDVELRCDPISGHTALYWYRQSLGQGLEFLIYFQGNSAPDKSGLPSDRFSAERTGGSVSTLTIQRTQQEDSAVYLCASSWGQWPYGYTFGSGTRLTVV.

There are a few counts of this clonotype. The genes are TRBV7-9 and TRBJ2-7, with D perhaps matching TRBD2 (5 bases). This CDR3 is built from 14 residues. The ends were cut back, 4 bases at V and 2 bases at J, with 12 bases in the middle. The germline V gene has CDR1 SEHNR and CDR2 FQNEAQ (reference sequence). This CDR3 reads CASSSGSAAYEQYF. As DNA, the CDR3 is TGTGCCAGCAGCTCCGGATCAGCGGCCTACGAGCAGTACTTC.

The chain joins TRBV7-3 to TRBJ2-1; TRBD1 might be the D (6 bases). Trimming took 5 bases from V and 6 from J, leaving 11 bases between them. Germline-derived CDR1 and CDR2 are SGHTA and FQGTGA. The CDR3 extends over 13 amino acids. The DNA for the CDR3 is TGTGCCAGCAGCGCGAACAGGGCCAATGAGCAGTTCTTC. Translating gives CASSANRANEQFF.

The rearrangement joins TRBV19 to TRBJ1-2; TRBD1 aligns across 7 bases. CDR1 and CDR2 from the germline V gene are LNHDA and SQIVND (reference sequence). Trimming removed 5 bases from V and 8 bases from J; junction bases left unmatched: 8. This CDR3 has 13 amino acids. CDR3 in amino acids: CASSLPGQAGYTF. CDR3 DNA sequence: TGTGCCAGTAGTTTACCAGGACAGGCCGGCTACACCTTC.

The gene calls are TRBV3-1 and TRBJ1-4; D call uncertain. The CDR3 is 17 amino acids. Trimming stripped 1 base from V and 5 bases from J, with 17 bases between. Germline V gene lookup returns CDR1 LGHDT and CDR2 YNNKEL (reference sequence). The CDR3 reads CASSQGSPTLLNEKLFF. CDR3 DNA: TGTGCCAGCAGCCAAGGTAGCCCGACGCTTTTGAATGAAAAACTGTTTTTT.

The chain joins TRBV20-1 to TRBJ1-1; D possibly corresponds to TRBD1 (5 bases). CDR1 DFQATT and CDR2 SNEGSKA come from the germline V gene (reference sequence). This CDR3 is 14 amino acids long. The chain's CDR3 is CSAKPGGSNTEAFF. CDR3 in DNA: TGCAGCGCCAAACCGGGGGGTTCGAACACTGAAGCTTTCTTT.

This clonotype was found a few times. At one of its ends the junction is not consistent with the germline gene, which may arise from a read error. The V and J genes are TRBV6-1 and TRBJ2-7; D is perhaps TRBD1 (5 bases). Germline-derived CDR1 and CDR2 are MNHNS and SASEGT. The CDR3 loop spans 12 amino acids. The CDR3 nucleotides are TGTGCCAGCTGTGAGCAGGGTTACGAGCAGTACTTC. It yields the protein CASCEQGYEQYF.

The chain carries TRBV28 and TRBJ2-1, with 10 bases matching TRBD1. The V segment lost 6 bases and the J segment 4 bases; nucleotides outside the gene matches: 6. Germline CDR1 is MDHEN and CDR2 is SYDVKM. The length of the CDR3 is 15 residues. CDR3 DNA sequence: TGTGCCAGCAGGACCGGGACAGGGGTATACAATGAGCAGTTCTTC. As protein: CASRTGTGVYNEQFF.

A remark on this clonotype: The junction departs from the called germline gene at one end, perhaps through a read error. The CDR3 here is CASSQLASCNKQFF. As DNA, the CDR3 is TGCGCCAGCAGCCAGCTAGCGAGTTGCAATAAGCAGTTCTTC. V and J are TRBV4-1 and TRBJ2-1; D is perhaps TRBD2 (6 bases). This CDR3 is 14 amino acids long. The germline V gene encodes CDR1 MGHRA and CDR2 YSYEKL.

The table lists this clonotype with many counts. The chain links TRBV5-1 to TRBJ2-7; TRBD1 aligns across 8 bases. J was trimmed by 4 bases and V by 4 bases; bases with no gene match: 7. Germline CDR1 reads SGHRS; CDR2 reads YFSETQ. CDR3 length: 14 residues. The DNA of the CDR3 is TGCGCCAGCAGCGGCGGACAGGGAAGGTACGAGCAGTACTTC. Its protein product is CASSGGQGRYEQYF.

The gene calls are TRBV9 and TRBJ1-1, with a weak D call TRBD1 (5 bases). The germline V gene has CDR1 SGDLS and CDR2 YYNGEE. The CDR3 consists of 15 residues. The V and J ends lost 4 bases and 1 base respectively, with 14 bases between them. Here the CDR3 reads CASSPLGGTNTEAFF. Here the CDR3 DNA reads TGTGCCAGCAGCCCTCTGGGAGGGACGAACACTGAAGCTTTCTTT. Complete variable domain (other parts from reference TRBV9 and TRBJ1-1): DSGVTQTPKHLITATGQRVTLRCSPRSGDLSVYWYQQSLDQGLQFLIQYYNGEERAKGNILERFSAQQFPDLHSELNLSSLELGDSALYFCASSPLGGTNTEAFFGQGTRLTVV.

The CDR3 sequence is CASSQEGVSSGNEQFF. CDR3 bases: TGCGCCAGCAGCCAAGAGGGGGTGAGCTCGGGGAATGAGCAGTTCTTC. This chain links TRBV4-1 with TRBJ2-1; D is tentatively TRBD1 or TRBD2 (5 bases each). Trimming took off 0 bases at V and 7 bases at J, with 16 bases between the two ends. The germline CDR1 and CDR2 sequences are MGHRA and YSYEKL. This CDR3 is built from 16 residues.

This clonotype was counted a few times. V is TRBV6-1 and J is TRBJ1-5; D ambiguous. The germline V gene encodes CDR1 MNHNS and CDR2 SASEGT. This CDR3 has 13 amino acids. V was shortened by 7 bases and J by 0 bases, with 7 bases between the two germline ends. CDR3 sequence (DNA): TGTGCCAGCAACAAGTATAGCAATCAGCCCCAGCATTTT. Amino acids: CASNKYSNQPQHF.

This clonotype was seen ten or more times. The rearrangement links TRBV4-1 to TRBJ2-6; the D is unclear. The CDR3 has 16 amino acids. Trimming removed 3 bases from V and 0 bases from J, with 9 bases in between. Per the germline V gene, CDR1 is MGHRA and CDR2 is YSYEKL. DNA for the CDR3: TGCGCCAGCAGCCAGAGCATCCTCTCTGGGGCCAACGTCCTGACTTTC. Its protein is CASSQSILSGANVLTF.

The chain couples TRBV20-1 to TRBJ1-5; the match to TRBD1 covers 7 bases. CDR1 is DFQATT and CDR2 is SNEGSKA in the germline V gene (reference sequence). CDR3 length: 15 amino acids. V trimming: 2 bases; J trimming: 6 bases; junction bases outside the gene matches: 10. The CDR3: CSARYGAGGSQPQHF. The CDR3 bases are TGCAGTGCTAGATACGGGGCAGGGGGAAGTCAGCCCCAGCATTTT.

This chain joins TRBV28 and TRBJ2-5; a possible D gene is TRBD1 (6 bases). V was cut by 5 bases and J by 0 bases, with 19 bases left in between. From germline, CDR1 is MDHEN and CDR2 SYDVKM. CDR3 length: 17 amino acids. The DNA of the CDR3 is TGTGCCAGCAGTCCTCCCTTGGGGGCACTAAACCAAGAGACCCAGTACTTC. It yields the protein CASSPPLGALNQETQYF.

This clonotype showed up just a few times. J is TRBJ1-1 and V is TRBV6-6; 7 bases match TRBD1. V shed 6 bases and J 4 bases; nucleotides not matched to a gene: 8. Germline V gene data show CDR1 as MNHNY and CDR2 as SVGAGI (reference sequence). The CDR3 runs 14 residues. In nucleotides, the CDR3 is TGTGCCAGCAGGCCCCAACAGGGGCTCACTGAAGCTTTCTTT. Its protein product is CASRPQQGLTEAFF.